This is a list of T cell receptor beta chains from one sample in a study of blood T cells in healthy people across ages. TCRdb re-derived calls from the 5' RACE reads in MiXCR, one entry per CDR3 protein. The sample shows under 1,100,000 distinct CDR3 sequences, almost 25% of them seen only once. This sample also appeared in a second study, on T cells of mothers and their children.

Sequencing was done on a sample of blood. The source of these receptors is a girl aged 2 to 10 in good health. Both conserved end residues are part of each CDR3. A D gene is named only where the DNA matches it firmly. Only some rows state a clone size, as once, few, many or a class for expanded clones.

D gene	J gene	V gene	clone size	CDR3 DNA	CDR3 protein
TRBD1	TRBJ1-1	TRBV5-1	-	TGCGCCAGCAGCGGACAGGGCGTCCTAGTGAACACTGAAGCTTTCTTT	CASSGQGVLVNTEAFF
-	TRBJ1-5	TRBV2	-	TGTGCCAGCATGTCGGTCAATCAGCCCCAGCATTTT	CASMSVNQPQHF
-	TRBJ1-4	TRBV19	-	TGTGCCAGTACCATCAGGGGAGCTGAAGATGAAAAACTGTTTTTT	CASTIRGAEDEKLFF
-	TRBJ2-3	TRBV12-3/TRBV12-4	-	TGTGCCAGCAGTTTTTCGCCTTCCGCAGATACGCACTATTTT	CASSFSPSADTHYF
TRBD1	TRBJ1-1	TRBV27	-	TGTGCCAGCAGTCCGTACAACATCGACAGGGGTGGTGCTTTCTTT	CASSPYNIDRGGAFF
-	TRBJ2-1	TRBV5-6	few	TGTGCCAGCAGCTTGAGGCGGATCTACAATGAGCAGTTCTTC	CASSLRRIYNEQFF
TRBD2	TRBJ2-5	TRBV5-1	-	TGCGCCAGCAGCCCCACCTCTGGCGGGGGGATCCAAGAGACCCAGTACTTC	CASSPTSGGGIQETQYF
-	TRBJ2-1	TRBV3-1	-	TGTGCCAGCAGCCCTCCCCTCGAGGGCCATGAGCAGTTCTTC	CASSPPLEGHEQFF
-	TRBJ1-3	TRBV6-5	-	TGTGCCAGCAGTTACTTATCGGGGGGCTGGAAAGGAAGCACCATATATTTT	CASSYLSGGWKGSTIYF
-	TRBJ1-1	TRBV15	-	TGTGCCACCAGCAGAGATACTGAGTATGAAGCTTTCTTT	CATSRDTEYEAFF
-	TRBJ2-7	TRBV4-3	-	TGCGCCAGCAGCCAAGACAGGGAGGACGAGCAGTACTTC	CASSQDREDEQYF
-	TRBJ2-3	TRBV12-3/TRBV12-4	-	TGTGCCAGCAGTGAAGCAGGGGCAGATACGCAGTATTTT	CASSEAGADTQYF
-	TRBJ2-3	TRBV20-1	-	TGCAGTGCTAGATTACTCGACGGCGGAGGGACCCTCACAGATACGCAGTATTTT	CSARLLDGGGTLTDTQYF
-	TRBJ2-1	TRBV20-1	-	TGCAGTGCTAGAGGCCGACAGGTACTAGGCGAGCAGTTCTTC	CSARGRQVLGEQFF
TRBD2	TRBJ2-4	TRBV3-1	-	TGTGCCAGCAGCTCCGGACTAGAAGGTTTTCAGTACTTC	CASSSGLEGFQYF
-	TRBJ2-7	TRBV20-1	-	TGCAGTGCCCTCCGGGACCCTGACCACTACGAGCAGTACTTC	CSALRDPDHYEQYF
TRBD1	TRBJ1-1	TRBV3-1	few	TGTGCCAGCAGCCAGGATACAGGGGGCCAAGCTTTCTTT	CASSQDTGGQAFF
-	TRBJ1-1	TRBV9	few	TGTGCCAGCAGCGTCGAAGGGTTTATGGACACTGAAGCTTTCTTT	CASSVEGFMDTEAFF
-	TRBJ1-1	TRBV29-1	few	TGCAGCGTTCCCCCGGGGGCTACTTTGGTCTTGAACACTGAAGCTTTCTTT	CSVPPGATLVLNTEAFF
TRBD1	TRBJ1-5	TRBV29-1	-	TGCAGGTGTGGACAGGGGGAAGTCAAGCAGCCCCAGCATTTT	CRCGQGEVKQPQHF
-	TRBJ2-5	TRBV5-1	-	TGCGCCAGCAGCGCGACCACGTACCAAGAGACCCAGTACTTC	CASSATTYQETQYF
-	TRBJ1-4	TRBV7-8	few	TGTGCCAGCAGCTTGTGGCAGCTTAATGAAAAACTGTTTTTT	CASSLWQLNEKLFF
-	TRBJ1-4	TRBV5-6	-	TGTGCCAGCACCCGGGCCCCGGACCCTGCAACTAATGAAAAACTGTTTTTT	CASTRAPDPATNEKLFF
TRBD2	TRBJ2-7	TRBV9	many	TGTGCCAGCAGCCCGGGACTAGTTTACGAGCAGTACTTC	CASSPGLVYEQYF
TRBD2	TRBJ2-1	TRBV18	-	TGTGCCAGCTCACCAGGGTTCGGGGGGTTTTACAATGAGCAGTTCTTC	CASSPGFGGFYNEQFF
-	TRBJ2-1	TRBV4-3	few	TGCGCCAGCAGCCAAGACACCTACAATGAGCAGTTCTTC	CASSQDTYNEQFF
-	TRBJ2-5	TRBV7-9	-	TGTGCCAGCAGCTCGACCTACCAAGAGACCCAGTACTTC	CASSSTYQETQYF